The subject of this entry is one T cell receptor beta chain. As yet, its antigen is unknown. The sample has other DNA sequences that encode this CDR3 too. Clones were sequenced by immunoSEQ multiplex PCR, and TCRdb holds only the in-frame ones, with some missing. The table shows approximately 21,000 clones, with roughly two thirds occurring only once. The data stem from a study of vaccination effects on CD4 cells after COVID-19. Findings and limits, study-wide: Clones of infection and vaccine origin contracted markedly late after vaccination. Common cold coronaviruses were cross-recognized by only 1 of 255 vaccine-induced clones in healthy vaccinees.

Expansion with viral peptide pools was applied to antigen-specific CD4+ T cells by the ViraFEST assay prior to sequencing. Cultured cells yielded isolated CD4+ T cells after approximately nine days. Nucleocapsid antibody tests were negative, and the vaccine recipients had no prior SARS-CoV-2 infection. IL-2 at around 9.8 IU/ml and peptides at approximately 9.5 ug/ml were added to cultured PBMC, around 2.2 million per well. Fresh IL-2-containing medium replaced half the medium on days 3 and 7. Between the trimmed V and J ends, which lost 6 bases and 0 bases, there was a span of 6 bases. Germline assignment: CDR1 ENHRY and CDR2 SYGVKD. The CDR3 covers 13 residues.

The source was CD4+ T cells from PBMCs cultured with HCoV-NL63 spike peptides, collected before COVID-19 vaccination. The TCR sequence derives from a human donor who received a COVID-19 vaccine. The chain combines TRBV10-3 with TRBJ1-3, with a weak D call TRBD1 (5 bases). The CDR3 nucleotides read TGTGCCATCAGAGACAGCTCTGGAAACACCATATATTTT. Amino acids: CAIRDSSGNTIYF.